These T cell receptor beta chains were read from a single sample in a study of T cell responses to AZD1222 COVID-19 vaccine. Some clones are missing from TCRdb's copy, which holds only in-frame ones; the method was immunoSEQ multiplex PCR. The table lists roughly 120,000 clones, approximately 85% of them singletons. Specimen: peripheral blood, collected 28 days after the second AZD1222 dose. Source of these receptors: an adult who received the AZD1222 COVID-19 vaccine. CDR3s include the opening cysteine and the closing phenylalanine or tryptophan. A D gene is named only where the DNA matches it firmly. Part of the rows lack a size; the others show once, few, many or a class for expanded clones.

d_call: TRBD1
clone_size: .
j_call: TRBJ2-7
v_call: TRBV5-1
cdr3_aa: CASSFGTGYEQYF
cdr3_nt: TGCGCCAGCAGCTTCGGGACAGGGTACGAGCAGTACTTC

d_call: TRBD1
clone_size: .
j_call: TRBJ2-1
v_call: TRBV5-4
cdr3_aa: CASSNPGQVFHEQFF
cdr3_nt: TGTGCCAGCAGCAATCCGGGACAGGTCTTTCATGAGCAGTTCTTC

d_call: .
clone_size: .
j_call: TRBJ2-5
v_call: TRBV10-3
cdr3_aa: CAISESKEQETQYF
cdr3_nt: TGTGCCATCAGTGAGTCGAAGGAACAAGAGACCCAGTACTTC

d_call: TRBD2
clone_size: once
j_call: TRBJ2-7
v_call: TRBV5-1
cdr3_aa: CASSHTSGGTYEQYF
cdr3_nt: TGCGCCAGCAGCCATACTAGCGGGGGGACCTACGAGCAGTACTTC

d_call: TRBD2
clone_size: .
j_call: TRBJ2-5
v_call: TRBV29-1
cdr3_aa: CSVGERGPQYF
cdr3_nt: TGCAGCGTGGGCGAGCGGGGGCCCCAGTACTTC

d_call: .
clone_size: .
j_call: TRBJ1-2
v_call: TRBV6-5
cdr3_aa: CASSQREPNYGYTF
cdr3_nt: TGTGCCAGCAGCCAGCGAGAGCCTAACTATGGCTACACCTTC

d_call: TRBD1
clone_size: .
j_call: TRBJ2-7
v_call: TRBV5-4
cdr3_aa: CASSQQGAEEQYF
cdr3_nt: TGTGCCAGCAGTCAACAGGGGGCAGAAGAGCAGTACTTC

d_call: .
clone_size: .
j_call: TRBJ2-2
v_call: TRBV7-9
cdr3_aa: CASSLQGWTGELFF
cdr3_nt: TGTGCCAGCAGCTTGCAGGGGTGGACCGGGGAGCTGTTTTTT

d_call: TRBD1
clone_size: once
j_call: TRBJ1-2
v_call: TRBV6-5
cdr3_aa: CASTEGDRPRSTF
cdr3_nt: TGTGCCAGCACCGAAGGGGACAGGCCTCGTAGCACCTTC

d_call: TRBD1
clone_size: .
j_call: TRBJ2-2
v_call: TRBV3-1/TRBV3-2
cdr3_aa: CASSHTGVGELFF
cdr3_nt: TGTGCCAGCAGCCACACAGGGGTCGGGGAGCTGTTTTTT

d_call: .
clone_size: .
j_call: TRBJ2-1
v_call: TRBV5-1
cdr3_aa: CASSLSVGGAYNEQFF
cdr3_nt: TGCGCCAGCAGCTTGAGTGTCGGAGGGGCCTACAATGAGCAGTTCTTC

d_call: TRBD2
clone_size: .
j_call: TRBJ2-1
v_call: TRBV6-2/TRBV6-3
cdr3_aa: CASNPVAGGLNEQFF
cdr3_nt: TGTGCCAGCAACCCAGTAGCGGGGGGTTTGAATGAGCAGTTCTTC

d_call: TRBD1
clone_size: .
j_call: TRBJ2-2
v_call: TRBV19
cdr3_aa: CASRDRANTGELFF
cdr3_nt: TGTGCCAGTAGAGACAGGGCGAACACCGGGGAGCTGTTTTTT

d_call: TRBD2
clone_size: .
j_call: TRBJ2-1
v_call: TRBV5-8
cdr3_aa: CASSLVWLAENEQFF
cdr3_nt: TGTGCCAGCAGCTTGGTTTGGCTAGCGGAGAATGAGCAGTTCTTC

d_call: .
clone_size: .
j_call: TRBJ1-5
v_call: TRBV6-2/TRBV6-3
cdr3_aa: CASSWGLELSNQPQHF
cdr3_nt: TGTGCCAGCAGTTGGGGTCTGGAATTAAGCAATCAGCCCCAGCATTTT

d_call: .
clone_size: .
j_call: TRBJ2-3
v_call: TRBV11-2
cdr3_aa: CASNQWLSRTDTQYF
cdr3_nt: TGTGCCAGCAACCAATGGCTTAGCCGCACAGATACGCAGTATTTT

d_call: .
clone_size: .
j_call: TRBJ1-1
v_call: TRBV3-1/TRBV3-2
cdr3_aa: CASSQERRVAANEAFF
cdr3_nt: TGTGCCAGCAGCCAAGAGAGAAGGGTCGCGGCCAATGAAGCTTTCTTT

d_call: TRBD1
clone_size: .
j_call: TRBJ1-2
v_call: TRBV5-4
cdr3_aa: CASSSPRDRLGGYTF
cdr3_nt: TGTGCCAGCAGTTCTCCCCGGGACAGGCTTGGGGGCTACACCTTC

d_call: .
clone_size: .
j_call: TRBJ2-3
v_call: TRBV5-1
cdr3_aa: CASRPAADTQYF
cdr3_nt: TGCGCCAGCAGACCCGCTGCAGATACGCAGTATTTT

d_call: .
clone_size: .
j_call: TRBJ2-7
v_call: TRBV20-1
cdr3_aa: CSASGAEERYF
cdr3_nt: TGCAGTGCTAGTGGGGCGGAAGAGCGTTACTTC

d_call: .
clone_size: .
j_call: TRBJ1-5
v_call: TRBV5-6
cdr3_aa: CASSLALGRDNQPQHF
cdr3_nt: TGTGCCAGCAGCTTGGCTCTGGGGCGTGACAATCAGCCCCAGCATTTT

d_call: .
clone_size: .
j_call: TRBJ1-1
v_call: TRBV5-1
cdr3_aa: CASRGMNQNTEAFF
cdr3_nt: TGCGCCAGCCGCGGGATGAATCAGAACACTGAAGCTTTCTTT

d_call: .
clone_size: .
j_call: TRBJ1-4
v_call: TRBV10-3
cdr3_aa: CAISESTSANEKLFF
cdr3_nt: TGTGCCATCAGTGAGTCGACAAGTGCTAATGAAAAACTGTTTTTT

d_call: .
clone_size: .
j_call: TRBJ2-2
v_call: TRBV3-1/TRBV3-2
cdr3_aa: CASSPPENTGELFF
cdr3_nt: TGTGCCAGCAGCCCGCCGGAGAACACCGGGGAGCTGTTTTTT

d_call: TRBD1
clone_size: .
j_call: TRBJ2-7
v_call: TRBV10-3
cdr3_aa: CAISESTGAYYEQYF
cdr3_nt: TGTGCCATCAGTGAGTCGACAGGGGCCTACTACGAGCAGTACTTC

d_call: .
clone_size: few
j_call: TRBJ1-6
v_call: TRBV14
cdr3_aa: CASSQDRSRHLHF
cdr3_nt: TGTGCCAGCAGCCAAGATCGATCCCGACACCTCCACTTT

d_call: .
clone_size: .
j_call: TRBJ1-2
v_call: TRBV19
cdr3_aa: CASSREQVGLNYGHTF
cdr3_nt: TGTGCCAGTAGCCGGGAACAGGTTGGACTAAACTATGGCCACACCTTC

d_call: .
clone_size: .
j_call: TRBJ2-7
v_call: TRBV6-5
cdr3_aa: CASTPLNSYEQYF
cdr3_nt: TGTGCCAGCACCCCGTTAAACTCCTACGAGCAGTACTTC

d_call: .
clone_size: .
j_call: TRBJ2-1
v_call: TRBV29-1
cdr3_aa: CSVRTLNNEQFF
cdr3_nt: TGCAGCGTTCGGACACTAAACAATGAGCAGTTCTTC

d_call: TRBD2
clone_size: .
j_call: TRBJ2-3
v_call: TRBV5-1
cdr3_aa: CASSSISGRGDTQYF
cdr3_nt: TGCGCCAGCAGCTCAATTAGCGGGAGGGGGGATACGCAGTATTTT

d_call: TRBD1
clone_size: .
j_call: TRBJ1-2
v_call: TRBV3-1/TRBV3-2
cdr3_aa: CASSHPRQGVRGYTF
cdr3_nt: TGTGCCAGCAGCCACCCCCGGCAGGGGGTACGCGGCTACACCTTC

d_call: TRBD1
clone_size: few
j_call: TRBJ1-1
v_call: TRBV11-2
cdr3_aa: CASSPQSDRVTEAFF
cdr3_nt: TGTGCCAGCAGCCCGCAATCCGACAGGGTCACTGAAGCTTTCTTT